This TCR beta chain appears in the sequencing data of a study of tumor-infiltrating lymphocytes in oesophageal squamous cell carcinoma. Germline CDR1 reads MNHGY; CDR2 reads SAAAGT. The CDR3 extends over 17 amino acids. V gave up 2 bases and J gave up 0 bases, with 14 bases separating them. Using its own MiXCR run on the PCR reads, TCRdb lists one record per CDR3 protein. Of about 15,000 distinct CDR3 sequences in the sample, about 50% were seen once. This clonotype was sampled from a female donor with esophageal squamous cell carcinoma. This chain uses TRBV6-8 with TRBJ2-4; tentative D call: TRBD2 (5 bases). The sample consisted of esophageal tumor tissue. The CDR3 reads CASSYMVSGLAKNIQYF. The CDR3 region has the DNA TGTGCCAGCAGTTACATGGTAAGCGGACTAGCCAAAAACATTCAGTACTTC.